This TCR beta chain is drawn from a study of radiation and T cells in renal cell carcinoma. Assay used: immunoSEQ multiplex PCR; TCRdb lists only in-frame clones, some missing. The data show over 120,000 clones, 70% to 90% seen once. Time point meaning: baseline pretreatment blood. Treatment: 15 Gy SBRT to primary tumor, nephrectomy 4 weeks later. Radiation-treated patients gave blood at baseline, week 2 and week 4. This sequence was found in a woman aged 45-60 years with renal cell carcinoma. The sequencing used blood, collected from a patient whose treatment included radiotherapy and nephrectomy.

The CDR3 spells CASSEAGGLYEQFF. The CDR3 bases are TGTGCCAGCAGTGAAGCGGGGGGGCTTTATGAGCAGTTCTTC. V gene TRBV6-1 combines with J gene TRBJ2-1; TRBD2 might be the D (7 bases). In germline, CDR1 is MNHNS, CDR2 SASEGT. This CDR3 spans 14 amino acids. The germline V and J ends were trimmed by 0 bases and 8 bases, with 11 bases remaining between them.